This T cell receptor beta chain was obtained from a study of PD-L1 blockade in urothelial cancer (TCRdb year 2017). The study in broad terms: Therapy was started around 2014 for all patients, and atezolizumab 1,200 mg was administered intravenously every 3 weeks. Durable clinical benefit was achieved by nine patients but not by the remaining 20. Somatic, immune and clinical correlates of response to PD-L1 blockade with atezolizumab in urothelial cancer were the focus of an exploratory multi-omic analysis. About 85% of the roughly 30 patients were males with bladder-origin urothelial cancer, and about 60% of the roughly 29 reported a prior smoking history. Blood samples were analyzed at two time points: 3 weeks after treatment start (second dose) and 6 weeks after treatment start. Durable clinical benefit was defined as progression-free survival longer than 6 months, and TCR features were also tested against progression-free and overall survival. TCR sequencing covered pretreatment tumor samples and matched, serially collected peripheral blood taken before and after atezolizumab treatment. Patients had an ECOG performance status of 0 or 1 and had received between 0 and 3 prior chemotherapy regimens. Blood samples gave median yields of around 150,000 T cells and around 88,000 unique TCRs, along with a median clonality of 0.080. In the same patients, whole exome sequencing and RNA sequencing of pretreatment tumors were performed in addition to TCR sequencing. Pretreatment blood TCR-seq was available for about 27 patients, at least one posttreatment blood collection was obtained for 24 patients, and tumor TCR-seq was available for 24 patients. The paper as a whole reports these results and caveats: Because of the small sample size (n ≈ 27) and the many exploratory analyses performed, the results are intended to be regarded as hypothesis-generating. Improved progression-free and overall survival was found to be associated with pretreatment peripheral blood TCR clonality below the median. Among patients with durable benefit, tumor-associated TCR clones showed greater expansion in peripheral blood 3 weeks after treatment started (n ≈ 20, p = 0.022).

Turning to this clone: What this receptor recognizes is not known. No much larger clonotype is one base removed from it; base qualities were not supplied.

The time point label, read with the paper, signifies: peripheral blood 6 weeks after treatment start. A cohort of about 30 patients with locally advanced or metastatic urothelial carcinoma, treated at Memorial Sloan Kettering on a trial protocol, was included. Peripheral blood mononuclear cells were collected pretreatment and during treatment, with between 1 and 8 total time points obtained per patient. The Qiagen DNeasy Blood extraction kit was used to purify genomic DNA from total PBMCs and from tumor samples. PBMCs were collected pretreatment and during treatment and were isolated and stored as previously described. To estimate absolute template abundance from read counts, synthetic TCR analog templates were spiked into each PCR. TCRbeta CDR3 regions were amplified from genomic DNA with bias-controlled V and J gene primers using the immunoSEQ assay. Rearranged TCRbeta segments were sequenced at approximately 20X coverage. The study's own analysis went as follows. Sequencing errors were corrected by clustering, and CDR3s were annotated against IMGT so that V, D and J genes could be assigned. Downstream analyses used only productive TCRbeta rearrangements, leaving out any out-of-frame or stop-codon sequences. Clonality was calculated as one minus the Shannon entropy normalized by the log of the number of unique productive sequences. Fisher's exact test with Benjamini-Hochberg correction, at a threshold of adjusted p below 0.01, was used to find clones that differed between time points or between blood and tumor. TCRdb provides this immuneACCESS table in a form limited to in-frame rearrangements. Some clones are lacking; in checked studies, under half of them reflect an unresolved V gene, and why the rest are absent is not known. That table gives V, J and clone size, and the DNA gave D and trimming. The sample table contains approximately 36,000 clones; only one count was recorded for roughly 82% of them. Roughly a tenth of the sample is held by the ten biggest clonotypes.

The sequencing here drew on PBMCs, taken around atezolizumab (anti-PD-L1) treatment. This TCR derives from a man aged 40-55 years with urothelial cancer.

The DNA reads TGCAGCGTGATTCAGACAGGGGTACACGGTACGCAGTATTTT. The encoded protein is CSVIQTGVHGTQYF. The chain is made from TRBV29-1 and TRBJ2-3, with 8 bases matching TRBD1. Clipping removes 6 bases from V and 8 bases from J, with 13 as the unmatched junction base count. The CDR3 covers 14 residues, taking in both the cysteine and the phenylalanine. The only DNA kept is the CDR3, 42 bases in frame from the first base. From a lookup of the germline V gene, CDR1 and CDR2 are SQVTM and ANQGSEA.